The 22 T cell receptor beta chains presented below share a single source sample, sequenced in a study of identical twins. TCRdb reanalysed the 5' RACE reads using MiXCR and keeps one entry per CDR3 protein. The sample lists around 490,000 distinct CDR3 sequences, around 20% occurring once. Another study also made use of these data, one on yellow fever vaccine responses in identical twins.

Input material: CD4+ T cells sorted from blood. All receptors derive from a woman under 30 in good health.

V usage is TRBV6-5 and J usage is TRBJ1-5; D is uncertain. This CDR3 contains 13 residues. The germline CDR1 and CDR2 sequences are MNHEY and SVGAGI. Trimming pared 4 bases from V and 0 bases from J, leaving 4 bases between. Here the CDR3 DNA reads TGTGCCAGCAGTTCCTCTAGCAATCAGCCCCAGCATTTT. This encodes CASSSSSNQPQHF.

The chain has TRBV20-1 and TRBJ2-2; tentatively, D is TRBD1 or TRBD2 (6 bases each). CDR1 and CDR2 from the germline V gene are DFQATT and SNEGSKA (reference sequence). This CDR3 is 14 amino acids long. The V end was cut by 2 bases, the J end by 0 bases, with 7 bases between. The CDR3 here is CSARRGANTGELFF. The DNA of the CDR3 is TGCAGTGCTAGAAGGGGGGCGAACACCGGGGAGCTGTTTTTT.

V is TRBV12-3 or TRBV12-4 and J is TRBJ2-7, with D perhaps TRBD1 (6 bases). The CDR3 runs 14 residues. V lost 6 bases to trimming and J lost 4 bases, with 16 bases between them. The DNA of the CDR3 is TGTGCCAGCAGCCAAGCTGGGGGCGCTTACGAGCAGTACTTC. Protein: CASSQAGGAYEQYF.

This clonotype appeared a few times. The CDR3 DNA follows: TGTGCCAGCAGCCTGGACAGCTTTTATGGCTACACCTTC. Its translation is CASSLDSFYGYTF. The V and J genes are TRBV2 and TRBJ1-2, with D perhaps matching TRBD1 (6 bases). Trimming removed 6 bases at V and 5 bases at J, with 13 bases between. Per germline, CDR1 SNHLY and CDR2 FYNNEI. The CDR3 has 13 amino acids. Full variable domain (missing parts from reference TRBV2 and TRBJ1-2): EPEVTQTPSHQVTQMGQEVILRCVPISNHLYFYWYRQILGQKVEFLVSFYNNEISEKSEIFDDQFSVERPDGSNFTLKIRSTKLEDSAMYFCASSLDSFYGYTFGSGTRLTVV.

This chain connects TRBV5-1 to TRBJ2-1, with 10 positions matching TRBD2. The germline gives CDR1 SGHRS, CDR2 YFSETQ. The junction had 9 bases not matched to a gene; V was cut back by 4 bases and J by 5 bases. The length of the CDR3 is 16 residues. The CDR3 loop is CASSRAGTSVDNEQFF. The CDR3 DNA is TGCGCCAGCAGCCGAGCCGGGACTAGCGTAGACAATGAGCAGTTCTTC. The variable domain in full, with the rest retrieved from reference TRBV5-1 and TRBJ2-1, is KAGVTQTPRYLIKTRGQQVTLSCSPISGHRSVSWYQQTPGQGLQFLFEYFSETQRNKGNFPGRFSGRQFSNSRSEMNVSTLELGDSALYLCASSRAGTSVDNEQFFGPGTRLTVL.

To note about this clonotype: A much larger clone is a single base away; this may be a read error. The CDR3 spells CASSPGQSQEIQYF. Here the CDR3 DNA reads TGCGCCAGCAGCCCAGGACAGTCCCAAGAGATCCAGTACTTC. The V and J genes are TRBV5-1 and TRBJ2-5, with a tentative D call TRBD1 (6 bases). The germline V gene encodes CDR1 SGHRS and CDR2 YFSETQ. The CDR3 loop spans 14 amino acids. Based on the CDR3 plus reference TRBV5-1 and TRBJ2-5, the full variable domain is KAGVTQTPRYLIKTRGQQVTLSCSPISGHRSVSWYQQTPGQGLQFLFEYFSETQRNKGNFPGRFSGRQFSNSRSEMNVSTLELGDSALYLCASSPGQSQEIQYFGPGTRLLVL.

J is TRBJ1-1 and V is TRBV24-1, with 7 bases lining up with TRBD1. V was pared by 7 bases and J by 1 base, with 11 bases of the junction left unmatched. Germline V CDR1 and CDR2: KGHDR, SFDVKD. The CDR3 sequence is 16 residues long. The CDR3 loop is CATREGGAGGNTEAFF. The CDR3 DNA follows: TGTGCCACCAGGGAAGGGGGCGCGGGCGGGAACACTGAAGCTTTCTTT.

This clonotype was seen at least ten times. V is TRBV18 and J is TRBJ2-1, with 13 bases lining up with TRBD2. The germline CDR1 and CDR2 sequences are KGHSH and LQKENI. Trimming at V came to 3 bases and at J to 0 bases, leaving 5 bases not matched to a gene. The CDR3 extends over 18 amino acids. CDR3 in DNA: TGTGCCAGCTCACCGACTAGCGGGGGGCCTAGCTCCTACAATGAGCAGTTCTTC. This encodes CASSPTSGGPSSYNEQFF. Supplemented by reference TRBV18 and TRBJ2-1, the full variable domain reads NAGVMQNPRHLVRRRGQEARLRCSPMKGHSHVYWYRQLPEEGLKFMVYLQKENIIDESGMPKERFSAEFPKEGPSILRIQQVVRGDSAAYFCASSPTSGGPSSYNEQFFGPGTRLTVL.

This clonotype was observed a few times. This chain links TRBV25-1 with TRBJ2-1; TRBD2 matches at 7 bases. The CDR3 extends over 14 amino acids. V lost 8 bases to trimming and J lost 0 bases; unmatched junction nucleotides: 4. Germline V gives CDR1 MGHDK, CDR2 SYGVNS. CDR3 in amino acids: CASQASGSYNEQFF. The DNA for the CDR3 is TGTGCCAGCCAAGCTAGCGGCTCCTACAATGAGCAGTTCTTC.

This rearrangement joins TRBV24-1 to TRBJ2-1; 10 bases map to TRBD2. Germline values: CDR1 KGHDR, CDR2 SFDVKD. The length of the CDR3 is 17 residues. V dropped 2 bases and J dropped 4; count of bases not matched to a gene: 7. The CDR3 protein is CATSDSLSGRLYNEQFF. CDR3 sequence (DNA): TGTGCCACCAGTGATTCCCTTAGCGGGAGGCTGTACAATGAGCAGTTCTTC.

This clonotype was seen a few times. The chain is built from TRBV12-3 or TRBV12-4 and TRBJ2-7; D is uncertain. V lost 3 bases to trimming and J lost 5 bases, with 8 bases between them. The CDR3 extends over 12 amino acids. The CDR3 protein is CASSFAGNEQYF. The CDR3 DNA reads as TGTGCCAGCAGTTTTGCTGGGAACGAGCAGTACTTC.

The J gene is TRBJ2-3, the V gene TRBV6-1; no firm D call. There are 16 residues in the CDR3. The V gene lost 7 bases and the J gene lost 1 base, with 18 bases spanning the gap. CDR1 and CDR2 from the germline V gene are MNHNS and SASEGT. CDR3 sequence reads: CASMPYGITRTDTQYF. The CDR3, as DNA: TGTGCCAGCATGCCATATGGGATAACACGCACAGATACGCAGTATTTT.

The rearrangement uses TRBV5-1 and TRBJ1-1; the D is unclear. The CDR3 runs 14 residues. V dropped 3 bases and J dropped 6 bases, with 15 bases sitting between them. CDR1 is SGHRS and CDR2 is YFSETQ in the germline V gene. CDR3 in amino acids: CASSSGYPQAEAFF. The CDR3 DNA sequence: TGCGCCAGCAGCTCCGGATACCCACAAGCTGAAGCTTTCTTT. The full variable domain, rest sourced from reference TRBV5-1 and TRBJ1-1, is KAGVTQTPRYLIKTRGQQVTLSCSPISGHRSVSWYQQTPGQGLQFLFEYFSETQRNKGNFPGRFSGRQFSNSRSEMNVSTLELGDSALYLCASSSGYPQAEAFFGQGTRLTVV.

This clonotype was counted a few times. This chain uses TRBV7-9 with TRBJ2-5; no firm D call. Trimming removed 1 base at V and 5 bases at J, with 5 bases between. The CDR3 contains 12 residues. Germline CDR1 and CDR2: SEHNR and FQNEAQ (reference sequence). The CDR3 DNA is TGTGCCAGCAGCTTAGAGTGGGAGACCCAGTACTTC. Translated: CASSLEWETQYF.

This clonotype appeared a few times. This chain uses TRBV2 with TRBJ1-4, with D unclear. The CDR3 is 14 residues long. Trimming took off 7 bases at V and 0 bases at J, with 9 bases between the two ends. CDR1 and CDR2 (germline): SNHLY, FYNNEI. DNA of the CDR3: TGTGCCAGCATCGCCCGTTCAACTAATGAAAAACTGTTTTTT. It yields the protein CASIARSTNEKLFF.

This clonotype came up once. The rearrangement links TRBV7-2 to TRBJ2-7; D unresolved. The CDR3 is 13 residues long. The ends were cut back, 1 base at V and 6 bases at J, with 10 bases in the middle. Germline V lookup: CDR1 SGHTA, CDR2 FQGNSA. The CDR3 here is CASSLGSWSEQYV. The DNA for the CDR3 is TGTGCCAGCAGCTTAGGCAGCTGGAGCGAGCAGTACGTC.

The chain links TRBV10-1 to TRBJ2-2; the D call may be TRBD1 or TRBD2 (5 bases each). Germline values: CDR1 WNHNN, CDR2 SYGVQD (reference sequence). The CDR3 is 16 amino acids. V was cut by 3 bases and J by 4 bases, with 15 bases left in between. Here the CDR3 reads CASSERFLRGTGELFF. CDR3 DNA: TGCGCCAGCAGTGAAAGGTTTCTGAGGGGCACCGGGGAGCTGTTTTTT.

J is TRBJ2-5 and V is TRBV27; D gene uncertain. The CDR3 covers 13 residues. Trimming pared 2 bases from V and 2 bases from J, leaving 6 bases between. The germline V gene has CDR1 MNHEY and CDR2 SMNVEV (reference sequence). The CDR3 DNA sequence: TGTGCCAGCAGTTTAACGTGGCAAGAGACCCAGTACTTC. Its translation: CASSLTWQETQYF.

This clonotype was detected a few times. The chain links TRBV7-6 to TRBJ2-7, with 12 positions matching TRBD2. V dropped 1 base and J dropped 7; count of bases not matched to a gene: 8. The CDR3 is 16 residues long. Looked up from germline, CDR1 is SGHVS and CDR2 is FNYEAQ. CDR3 in DNA: TGTGCCAGCAGCTTAGGACTAGCGGGAGCCTTAGGGGAGCAGTACTTC. Its protein is CASSLGLAGALGEQYF.

CDR3 coding DNA: TGTGCCAGCAGCGGGCGACAGGCTAAGGAAAACATTCAGTACTTC. It codes for CASSGRQAKENIQYF. The V gene is TRBV2, the J gene TRBJ2-4, with a possible D match to TRBD1 (6 bases). The CDR3 runs 15 residues. V lost 6 bases and J 5 bases, leaving 17 bases between the germline ends. Germline CDR1 is SNHLY and CDR2 is FYNNEI. The complete variable domain, with remaining parts taken from reference TRBV2 and TRBJ2-4, reads EPEVTQTPSHQVTQMGQEVILRCVPISNHLYFYWYRQILGQKVEFLVSFYNNEISEKSEIFDDQFSVERPDGSNFTLKIRSTKLEDSAMYFCASSGRQAKENIQYFGAGTRLSVL.

This rearrangement joins TRBV21-1 to TRBJ2-7; the D call in the table, TRBD2, was not verified against the DNA. TRBV21-1 is termed a pseudogene. This CDR3 comprises 17 residues. CDR3 sequence (DNA): TGTGCCAGCAGCAAAACGGCTAGCGGGGGACCCTCCTACGAGCAGTACGTC. Its protein is CASSKTASGGPSYEQYV.

Here the CDR3 DNA reads TGTGCCACCAGTGGCTGGGGGGCTAGAGGGAGGGAAGATGAGCAGTTCTTC. Amino acid sequence: CATSGWGARGREDEQFF. This sequence joins TRBV24-1 and TRBJ2-1, with a weak D call TRBD2 (7 bases). V dropped 5 bases and J dropped 8 bases, with 24 bases sitting between them. Germline V gene data show CDR1 as KGHDR and CDR2 as SFDVKD. The CDR3 runs to 17 residues.